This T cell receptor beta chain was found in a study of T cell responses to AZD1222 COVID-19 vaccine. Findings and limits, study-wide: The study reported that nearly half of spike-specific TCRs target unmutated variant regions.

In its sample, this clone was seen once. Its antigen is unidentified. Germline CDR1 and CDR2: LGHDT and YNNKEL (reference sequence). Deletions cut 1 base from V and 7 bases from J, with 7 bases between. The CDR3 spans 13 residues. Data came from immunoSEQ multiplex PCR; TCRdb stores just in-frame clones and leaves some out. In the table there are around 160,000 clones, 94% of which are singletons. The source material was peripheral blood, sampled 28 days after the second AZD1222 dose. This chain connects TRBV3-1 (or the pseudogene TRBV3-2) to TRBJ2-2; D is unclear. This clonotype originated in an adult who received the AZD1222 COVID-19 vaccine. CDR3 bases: TGTGCCAGCAGCCAAGTGACATACGGGGAGCTGTTTTTT. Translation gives CASSQVTYGELFF.